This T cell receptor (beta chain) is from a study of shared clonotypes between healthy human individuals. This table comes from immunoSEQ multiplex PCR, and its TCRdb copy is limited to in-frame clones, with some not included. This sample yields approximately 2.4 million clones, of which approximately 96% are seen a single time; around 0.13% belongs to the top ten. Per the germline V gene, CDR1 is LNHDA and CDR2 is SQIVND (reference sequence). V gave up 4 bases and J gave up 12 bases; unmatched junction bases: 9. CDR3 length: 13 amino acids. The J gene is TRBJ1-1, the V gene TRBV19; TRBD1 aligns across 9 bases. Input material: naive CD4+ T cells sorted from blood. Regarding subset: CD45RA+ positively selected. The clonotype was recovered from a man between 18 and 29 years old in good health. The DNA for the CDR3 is TGTGCCAGTAGTACCGGGGACAGGGTTCAGCCTTTCTTT. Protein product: CASSTGDRVQPFF.